These 15 T cell receptor beta chains were sequenced from one sample in a study of spatial heterogeneity in lung cancer. From the 5' RACE reads, TCRdb called clonotypes with MiXCR, one entry per CDR3 protein. The data contain fewer than 40,000 distinct CDR3 sequences, 6.5% to 8.5% of them seen just once; the ten biggest clones take up 25% to 35%. Time point meaning: sample taken at primary tumor resection. Unsorted whole RNA of tumor, nontumor lung or frozen PBMC was sequenced. The specimen comprised PBMCs, sampled at surgery. The source of these receptors is a male donor with early-stage non-small cell lung cancer.

This clonotype was observed many times. The rearrangement uses TRBV24-1 and TRBJ1-5; TRBD1 is a possible D gene (6 bases). Trimming removed 2 bases from V and 6 bases from J, with 10 bases in between. Looked up from germline, CDR1 is KGHDR and CDR2 is SFDVKD. The CDR3 covers 14 residues. CDR3 amino acids: CATSDSQGFQPQHF. CDR3 DNA sequence: TGTGCCACCAGTGATTCACAGGGTTTTCAGCCCCAGCATTTT.

This chain links TRBV7-9 with TRBJ1-1, with D possibly matching TRBD1 (6 bases). With 3 bases removed from V and 1 base from J, the gap between germline ends came to 12 bases. The CDR3 is 15 residues long. Germline CDR1 reads SEHNR; CDR2 reads FQNEAQ (reference sequence). CDR3 amino acids: CASSFGRGWNTEAFF. The CDR3 coding sequence is TGTGCCAGCAGCTTTGGCAGGGGATGGAACACTGAAGCTTTCTTT.

This clonotype was counted many times. This chain uses TRBV5-5 with TRBJ2-7; D unclear. This CDR3 is built from 12 residues. Trimming cost V 2 bases and J 4 bases, with 7 bases left between them. Germline V lookup: CDR1 SGHKS, CDR2 YYEKEE (reference sequence). CDR3 DNA: TGTGCCAGCAGCTTAACCTTTTACGAGCAGTACTTC. Its protein product is CASSLTFYEQYF.

V usage is TRBV29-1 and J usage is TRBJ2-7; 10 bases fit TRBD1. The CDR3 spans 13 residues. The germline V gene has CDR1 SQVTM and CDR2 ANQGSEA. V lost 6 bases to trimming and J lost 0 bases; unmatched junction nucleotides: 2. The CDR3 region has the DNA TGCAGCGTGCGGACAGGGGGCTCCTACGAGCAGTACTTC. Translation gives CSVRTGGSYEQYF.

This clonotype was picked up a small number of times. This chain links TRBV4-3 with TRBJ2-3; D gene uncertain. V lost 1 base and J lost 0, with 14 bases in between. Per the germline V gene, CDR1 is LGHNA and CDR2 is YSLEER. The CDR3 length is 17 residues. The CDR3 sequence: CASSQVPAGVSTDTQYF. For the CDR3, the DNA is TGCGCCAGCAGCCAAGTCCCGGCAGGAGTGAGCACAGATACGCAGTATTTT.

This clonotype was seen ten or more times. The chain is built from TRBV27 and TRBJ2-1; 11 nucleotides match TRBD2. The CDR3 contains 16 residues. Germline V CDR1 and CDR2: MNHEY, SMNVEV (reference sequence). The ends lost 2 bases at V and 5 bases at J; junction bases unmatched: 5. The CDR3 region is CASSLGVAGGDNEQFF. The CDR3 nucleotides are TGTGCCAGCAGTTTAGGGGTAGCGGGAGGGGACAATGAGCAGTTCTTC.

The chain uses TRBV10-3 and TRBJ2-7; D is possibly TRBD2 (6 bases). Germline values: CDR1 ENHRY, CDR2 SYGVKD. V lost 6 bases and J lost 0, with 18 bases in between. The CDR3 contains 16 residues. This chain's CDR3 is CAISGFYAGRSYEQYF. CDR3 bases: TGTGCCATCAGCGGCTTTTACGCGGGGCGCTCCTACGAGCAGTACTTC.

Concerning this clonotype: This sequence may be a read error, since a much larger clone differs from it by one base. This chain connects TRBV4-2 to TRBJ2-7; 10 nucleotides agree with TRBD1. Per the germline V gene, CDR1 is LGHNA and CDR2 is YNFKEQ. This CDR3 region has 15 residues. The CDR3 bases are TGTGCCAGCAGCCGCGGGACAGGGGTAAACTACGGGCAGTACTTC. It encodes CASSRGTGVNYGQYF.

Many counts were recorded for this clonotype. The chain's CDR3 is CASSHTGVGANVLTF. CDR3 DNA: TGTGCCAGCAGCCACACAGGGGTAGGGGCCAACGTCCTGACTTTC. This sequence joins TRBV7-9 and TRBJ2-6; TRBD1 aligns across 7 bases. The CDR3 sequence is 15 residues long. Germline V gene lookup returns CDR1 SEHNR and CDR2 FQNEAQ (reference sequence). The V and J ends lost 5 bases and 4 bases, in that order; junction bases with no gene match: 5.

This clonotype was detected ten times or more. V and J are TRBV7-8 and TRBJ2-5; D is unresolved. CDR1 is SGHVS and CDR2 is FQNEAQ in the germline V gene. Trimming removed 3 bases from V and 0 bases from J, with 11 bases in between. The CDR3 length is 15 residues. The CDR3 region is CASSFLTTYQETQYF. CDR3 nucleotide sequence: TGTGCCAGCAGCTTCCTTACCACGTACCAAGAGACCCAGTACTTC.

This clonotype was recorded at least ten times. This sequence joins TRBV27 and TRBJ2-2; 8 nucleotides match TRBD1. Germline V gives CDR1 MNHEY, CDR2 SMNVEV (reference sequence). V lost 6 bases to trimming and J lost 2 bases; unmatched junction nucleotides: 14. This CDR3 is built from 18 residues. CDR3 residues: CASSTQSWTGRNTGELFF. The CDR3, as DNA: TGTGCCAGCAGCACCCAAAGTTGGACAGGGAGAAACACCGGGGAGCTGTTTTTT.

This clonotype occurred many times. This chain uses TRBV29-1 with TRBJ1-2, with 7 bases fitting TRBD1. The trim removed 4 bases at V and 0 bases at J, leaving 2 bases unmatched. Germline CDR1 reads SQVTM; CDR2 reads ANQGSEA. The CDR3 loop spans 13 amino acids. In DNA form, the CDR3 reads TGCAGCGTTGCGGGACAGACTAACTATGGCTACACCTTC. Amino acids: CSVAGQTNYGYTF.

This clonotype has a count of ten or more. The chain links TRBV27 to TRBJ1-1, with 9 bases fitting TRBD1. Unmatched junction bases numbered 7, after V lost 5 bases and J lost 0 bases. Germline CDR1 is MNHEY and CDR2 is SMNVEV (reference sequence). The CDR3 loop spans 16 amino acids. The CDR3 coding sequence is TGTGCCAGCAGTCCGCGGACAGGGGTGATGAACACTGAAGCTTTCTTT. Residues: CASSPRTGVMNTEAFF.

There are a few counts of this clonotype. V is TRBV6-2 or TRBV6-3 and J is TRBJ2-7; no definite D call. The CDR3 is 14 amino acids. V gave up 0 bases and J gave up 3 bases, with 9 bases separating them. The germline V gene encodes CDR1 MNHEY and CDR2 SVGEGT. Here the CDR3 reads CASSYSGGYYEQYF. The CDR3 bases are TGTGCCAGCAGTTACTCCGGCGGATACTACGAGCAGTACTTC.

This clonotype was detected many times. In DNA, the CDR3 is TGTGCCAGCGGACTCCTTAGCACAGATACGCAGTATTTT. Its translation: CASGLLSTDTQYF. The J gene is TRBJ2-3, the V gene TRBV3-1, with D tentatively TRBD2 (5 bases). Germline V gene sequence: CDR1 LGHDT, CDR2 YNNKEL (reference sequence). This CDR3 region has 13 residues. V gave up 8 bases and J gave up 0 bases, with 9 bases separating them.